This entry concerns a single T cell receptor (beta chain). In the source study's methods: Amplification with reference gene primers provided the estimates of nucleated cell counts. The repertoire was sequenced with immunoSEQ multiplex PCR; TCRdb's copy has only in-frame clones and lacks some. V, J and clone size derive from that table, while D and trimming were established from the DNA sequence. The sample has just under 75,000 clones; 75% to 90% are singletons. This sample was taken from a study of blood T cell repertoires in COVID-19. With V trimmed by 5 bases and J by 4 bases, 12 bases remained unmatched. The CDR3 is made up of 17 amino acids. Germline-derived CDR1 and CDR2 are LNHDA and SQIVND (reference sequence).

This rearrangement joins TRBV19 to TRBJ2-3; 10 bases are shared with TRBD1. The clonotype comes from a man older than 75 with active or convalescent COVID-19. The sequenced sample consisted of peripheral blood. The CDR3 nucleotides are TGTGCCAGTAGTGGGACCGGGACAGGGGCTTCGGCAGATACGCAGTATTTT. This sequence encodes CASSGTGTGASADTQYF.